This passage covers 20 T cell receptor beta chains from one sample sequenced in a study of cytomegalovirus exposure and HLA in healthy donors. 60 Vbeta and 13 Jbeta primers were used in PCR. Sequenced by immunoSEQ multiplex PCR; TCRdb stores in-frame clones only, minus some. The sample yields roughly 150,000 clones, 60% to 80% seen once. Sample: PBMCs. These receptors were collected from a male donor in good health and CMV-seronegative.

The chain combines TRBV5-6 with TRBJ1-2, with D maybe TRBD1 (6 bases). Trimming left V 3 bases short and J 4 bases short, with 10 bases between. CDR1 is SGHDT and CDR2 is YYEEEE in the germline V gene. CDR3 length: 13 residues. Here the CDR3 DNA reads TGTGCCAGCAGCTACCGGGACACCTATGGCTACACCTTC. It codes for CASSYRDTYGYTF.

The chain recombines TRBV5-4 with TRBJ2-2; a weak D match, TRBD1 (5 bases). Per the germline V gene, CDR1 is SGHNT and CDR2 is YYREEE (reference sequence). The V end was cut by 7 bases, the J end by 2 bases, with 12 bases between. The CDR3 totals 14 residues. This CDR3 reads CASRSQGNTGELFF. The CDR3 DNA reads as TGTGCCAGCCGCTCGCAGGGTAACACCGGGGAGCTGTTTTTT. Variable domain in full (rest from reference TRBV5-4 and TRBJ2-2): ETGVTQSPTHLIKTRGQQVTLRCSSQSGHNTVSWYQQALGQGPQFIFQYYREEENGRGNFPPRFSGLQFPNYSSELNVNALELDDSALYLCASRSQGNTGELFFGEGSRLTVL.

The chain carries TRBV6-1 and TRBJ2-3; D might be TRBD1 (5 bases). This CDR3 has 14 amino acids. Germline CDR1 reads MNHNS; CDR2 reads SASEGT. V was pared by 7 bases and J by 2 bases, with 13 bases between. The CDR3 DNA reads TGTGCCAGCATTGTAACAGGAGACACAGATACGCAGTATTTT. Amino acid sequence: CASIVTGDTDTQYF.

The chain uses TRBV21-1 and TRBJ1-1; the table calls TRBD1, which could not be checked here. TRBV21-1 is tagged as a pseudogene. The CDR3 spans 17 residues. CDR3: CASSKGKDSQPNTEAFF. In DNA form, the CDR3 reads TGTGCCAGCAGCAAAGGTAAGGACAGTCAACCGAACACTGAAGCTTTCTTT.

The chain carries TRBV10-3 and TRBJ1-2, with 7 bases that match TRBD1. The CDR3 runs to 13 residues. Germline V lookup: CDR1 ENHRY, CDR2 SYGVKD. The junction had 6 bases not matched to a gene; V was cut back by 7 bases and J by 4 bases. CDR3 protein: CAINGWDSYGYTF. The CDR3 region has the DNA TGTGCCATCAATGGCTGGGACAGCTATGGCTACACCTTC.

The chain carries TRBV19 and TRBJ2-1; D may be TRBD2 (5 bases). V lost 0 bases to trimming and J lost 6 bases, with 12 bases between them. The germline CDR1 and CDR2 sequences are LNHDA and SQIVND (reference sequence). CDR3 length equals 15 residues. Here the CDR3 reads CASSIDLRGSNEQFF. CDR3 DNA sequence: TGTGCCAGTAGTATAGATCTTCGGGGAAGCAATGAGCAGTTCTTC.

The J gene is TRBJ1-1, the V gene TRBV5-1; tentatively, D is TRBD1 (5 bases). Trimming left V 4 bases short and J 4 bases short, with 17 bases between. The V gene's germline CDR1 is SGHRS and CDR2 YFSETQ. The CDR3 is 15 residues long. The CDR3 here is CASSTGDMGATEAFF. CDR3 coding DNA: TGCGCCAGCAGCACAGGAGACATGGGTGCCACTGAAGCTTTCTTT.

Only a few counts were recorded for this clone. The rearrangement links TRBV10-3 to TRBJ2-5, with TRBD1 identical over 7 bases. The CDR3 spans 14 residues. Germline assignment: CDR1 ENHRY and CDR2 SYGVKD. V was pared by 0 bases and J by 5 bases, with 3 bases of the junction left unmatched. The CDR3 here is CAISESGGGETQYF. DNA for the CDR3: TGTGCCATCAGTGAGTCAGGGGGCGGGGAGACCCAGTACTTC.

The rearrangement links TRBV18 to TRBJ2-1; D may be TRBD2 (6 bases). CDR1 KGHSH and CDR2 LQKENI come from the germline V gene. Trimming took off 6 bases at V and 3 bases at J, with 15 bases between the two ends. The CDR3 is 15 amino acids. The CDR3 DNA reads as TGTGCCAGCTCCTCGCGGGGAGCGGGCTACAATGAGCAGTTCTTC. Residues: CASSSRGAGYNEQFF.

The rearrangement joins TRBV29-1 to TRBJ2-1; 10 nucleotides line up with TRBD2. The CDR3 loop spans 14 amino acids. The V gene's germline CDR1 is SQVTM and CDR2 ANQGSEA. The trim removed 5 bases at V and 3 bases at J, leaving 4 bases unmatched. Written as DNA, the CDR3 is TGCAGCGTTACCGGACTAGCGGACTACAATGAGCAGTTCTTC. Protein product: CSVTGLADYNEQFF.

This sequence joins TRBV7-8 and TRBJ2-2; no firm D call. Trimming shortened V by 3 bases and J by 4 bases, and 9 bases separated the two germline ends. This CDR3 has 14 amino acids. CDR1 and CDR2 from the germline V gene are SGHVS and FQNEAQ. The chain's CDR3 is CASSFRPGTGELFF. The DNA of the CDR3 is TGTGCCAGCAGCTTCCGGCCGGGCACCGGGGAGCTGTTTTTT. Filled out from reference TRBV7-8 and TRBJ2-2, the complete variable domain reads GAGVSQSPRYKVAKRGQDVALRCDPISGHVSLFWYQQALGQGPEFLTYFQNEAQLDKSGLPSDRFFAERPEGSVSTLKIQRTQQEDSAVYLCASSFRPGTGELFFGEGSRLTVL.

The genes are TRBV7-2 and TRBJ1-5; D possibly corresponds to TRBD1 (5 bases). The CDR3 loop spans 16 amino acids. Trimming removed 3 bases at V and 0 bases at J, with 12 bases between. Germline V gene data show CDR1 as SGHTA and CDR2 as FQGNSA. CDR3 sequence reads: CASSLGQDDSNQPQHF. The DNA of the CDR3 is TGTGCCAGCAGCTTGGGGCAGGACGATAGCAATCAGCCCCAGCATTTT.

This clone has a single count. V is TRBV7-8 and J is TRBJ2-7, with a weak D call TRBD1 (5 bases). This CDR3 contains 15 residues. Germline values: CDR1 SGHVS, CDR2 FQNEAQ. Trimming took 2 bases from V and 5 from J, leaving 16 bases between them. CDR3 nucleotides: TGTGCCAGCAGCTTATCGCAGGGTTTGGTCGACGAGCAGTACTTC. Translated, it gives CASSLSQGLVDEQYF. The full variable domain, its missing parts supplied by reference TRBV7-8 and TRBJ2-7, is GAGVSQSPRYKVAKRGQDVALRCDPISGHVSLFWYQQALGQGPEFLTYFQNEAQLDKSGLPSDRFFAERPEGSVSTLKIQRTQQEDSAVYLCASSLSQGLVDEQYFGPGTRLTVT.

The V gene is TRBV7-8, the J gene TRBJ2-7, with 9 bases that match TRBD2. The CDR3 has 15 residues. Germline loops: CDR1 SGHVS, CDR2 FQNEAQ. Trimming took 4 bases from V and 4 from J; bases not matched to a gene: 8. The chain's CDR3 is CASSWREGKAYEQYF. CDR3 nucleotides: TGTGCCAGCAGCTGGCGGGAGGGGAAGGCTTACGAGCAGTACTTC.

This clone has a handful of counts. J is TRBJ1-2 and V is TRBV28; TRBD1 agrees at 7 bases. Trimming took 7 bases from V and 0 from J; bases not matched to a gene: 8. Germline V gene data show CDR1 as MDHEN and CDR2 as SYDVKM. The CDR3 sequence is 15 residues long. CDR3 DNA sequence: TGTGCCAGCATTAACACCGGGACAGCTAACTATGGCTACACCTTC. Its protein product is CASINTGTANYGYTF.

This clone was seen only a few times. CDR3 in DNA: TGTGCCAGCAGCCCGAACGGGCGGGGGCAGCAGTTCTTC. Translating gives CASSPNGRGQQFF. The rearrangement links TRBV7-3 to TRBJ2-1; TRBD2 might be the D (7 bases). Germline V gene sequence: CDR1 SGHTA, CDR2 FQGTGA. V was cut by 5 bases and J by 11 bases, with 16 bases left in between. The CDR3 has 13 residues.

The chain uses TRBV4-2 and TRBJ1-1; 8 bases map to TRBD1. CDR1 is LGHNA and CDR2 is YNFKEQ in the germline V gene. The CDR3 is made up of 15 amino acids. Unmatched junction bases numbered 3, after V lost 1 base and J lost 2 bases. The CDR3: CASSQGSGGNTEAFF. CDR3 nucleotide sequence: TGTGCCAGCAGCCAAGGCTCAGGGGGCAACACTGAAGCTTTCTTT.

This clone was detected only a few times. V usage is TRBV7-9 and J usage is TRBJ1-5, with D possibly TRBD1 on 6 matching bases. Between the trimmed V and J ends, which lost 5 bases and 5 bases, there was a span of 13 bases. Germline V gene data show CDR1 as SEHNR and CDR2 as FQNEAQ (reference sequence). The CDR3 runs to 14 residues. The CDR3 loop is CASSLGGLYQPQHF. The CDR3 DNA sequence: TGTGCCAGCAGCCTCGGGGGGCTCTATCAGCCCCAGCATTTT.

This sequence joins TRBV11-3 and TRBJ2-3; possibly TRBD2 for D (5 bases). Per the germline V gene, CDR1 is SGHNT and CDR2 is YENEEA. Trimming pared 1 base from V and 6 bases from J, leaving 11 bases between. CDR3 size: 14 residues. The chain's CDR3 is CASSLGGFGDTQYF. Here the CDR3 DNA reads TGTGCCAGCAGCTTAGGAGGGTTCGGGGATACGCAGTATTTT.

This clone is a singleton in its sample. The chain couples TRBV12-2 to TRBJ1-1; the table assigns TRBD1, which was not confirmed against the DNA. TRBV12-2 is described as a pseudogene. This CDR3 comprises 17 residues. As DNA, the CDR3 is TGTGCAAGTCGCTTAGGGGGGGACAGAGAGGGGAACACTGAAGCTTTCTTT. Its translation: CASRLGGDREGNTEAFF.